These 18 T cell receptor beta chains were sequenced from one sample in a study of blood T cell repertoires in COVID-19. The table came from immunoSEQ multiplex PCR; TCRdb's copy has only in-frame clones and leaves some out. Among under 300,000 clones listed, around four fifths were seen once. Sequenced sample: peripheral blood. The receptors were sampled from a man aged 25 to 40 who had recovered from COVID-19.

The chain recombines TRBV14 with TRBJ2-1, with 8 positions matching TRBD2. J lost 7 bases, V lost 1 base, and 6 bases had no gene match. The CDR3 spans 15 residues. In germline, CDR1 is SGHDN, CDR2 FVKESK. CDR3 loop: CASSQASGSANEQFF. Here the CDR3 DNA reads TGTGCCAGCAGCCAAGCTAGCGGGTCCGCGAATGAGCAGTTCTTC.

The CDR3 nucleotides are TGTGCCAGTAGTACTAGATCCAGAGAAAACACCGGGGAGCTGTTTTTT. Protein: CASSTRSRENTGELFF. The chain has TRBV19 and TRBJ2-2; D unclear. The CDR3 length is 16 residues. Per germline, CDR1 LNHDA and CDR2 SQIVND (reference sequence). V lost 4 bases and J 2 bases, leaving 14 bases between the germline ends.

The chain couples TRBV5-1 to TRBJ2-4; D not certain. CDR3 length equals 14 residues. The V gene's germline CDR1 is SGHRS and CDR2 YFSETQ. The V gene lost 1 base and the J gene lost 0 bases, with 5 bases spanning the gap. The CDR3 here is CASSLSPAKNIQYF. CDR3 nucleotides: TGCGCCAGCAGCTTGAGCCCAGCCAAAAACATTCAGTACTTC.

V is TRBV2 and J is TRBJ2-3, with a weak D call TRBD2 (6 bases). CDR3 length: 15 amino acids. Trimming took off 7 bases at V and 2 bases at J, with 16 bases between the two ends. Per germline, CDR1 SNHLY and CDR2 FYNNEI. CDR3 protein: CASTRRRRDTDTQYF. The CDR3 DNA sequence: TGTGCCAGCACCCGGAGAAGGCGGGACACAGATACGCAGTATTTT.

The chain combines TRBV10-3 with TRBJ1-1; D is perhaps TRBD1 (5 bases). Germline CDR1 is ENHRY and CDR2 is SYGVKD. This CDR3 comprises 15 residues. V was clipped by 0 bases and J by 5 bases, with 13 bases between them. CDR3 loop: CAISESGGARTEAFF. The CDR3 nucleotides are TGTGCCATCAGTGAGTCGGGCGGGGCAAGAACTGAAGCTTTCTTT.

The chain is built from TRBV11-3 and TRBJ1-1; unclear D gene. Germline V gives CDR1 SGHNT, CDR2 YENEEA. The V end was cut by 5 bases, the J end by 2 bases, with 12 bases between. CDR3 length: 14 residues. The CDR3 DNA is TGTGCCAGCAGCCCCCCCAGCGACAACACTGAAGCTTTCTTT. This codes for CASSPPSDNTEAFF.

The rearrangement links TRBV5-8 to TRBJ1-6; D not certain. V gave up 4 bases and J gave up 5 bases, with 7 bases separating them. In germline, CDR1 is SGHTS, CDR2 YDEGEE. The CDR3 runs to 13 residues. CDR3 DNA: TGTGCCAGCAGCGGCAACGATAATTCACCCCTCCACTTT. Translation: CASSGNDNSPLHF.

This clone occurred once. The CDR3 sequence: CASSLAGGNQPQHF. Written as DNA, the CDR3 is TGTGCCAGCAGCTTGGCCGGAGGCAATCAGCCCCAGCATTTT. The V and J genes are TRBV5-5 and TRBJ1-5; D ambiguous. Germline V gene data show CDR1 as SGHKS and CDR2 as YYEKEE (reference sequence). The CDR3 consists of 14 residues. V lost 0 bases to trimming and J lost 2 bases, with 6 bases between them.

This chain connects TRBV5-1 to TRBJ2-5, with D tentatively TRBD2 (6 bases). Germline V CDR1 and CDR2: SGHRS, YFSETQ. V was trimmed by 4 bases and J by 2 bases, leaving 12 bases between them. The CDR3 runs 14 residues. The CDR3 sequence: CASSRRDFQETQYF. The CDR3 bases are TGCGCCAGCAGCAGACGGGACTTTCAAGAGACCCAGTACTTC. The whole variable domain, filled in from reference TRBV5-1 and TRBJ2-5, reads KAGVTQTPRYLIKTRGQQVTLSCSPISGHRSVSWYQQTPGQGLQFLFEYFSETQRNKGNFPGRFSGRQFSNSRSEMNVSTLELGDSALYLCASSRRDFQETQYFGPGTRLLVL.

The chain recombines TRBV4-1 with TRBJ2-2; D gene ambiguous. Germline lookup yields CDR1 MGHRA and CDR2 YSYEKL. There are 17 residues in the CDR3. V lost 0 bases to trimming and J lost 4 bases, with 15 bases between them. CDR3 residues: CASSQDHVRRGTGELFF. CDR3 nucleotides: TGCGCCAGCAGCCAAGATCATGTCCGGAGAGGCACCGGGGAGCTGTTTTTT.

V gene TRBV3-1 (or the pseudogene TRBV3-2) combines with J gene TRBJ1-1, with D possibly matching TRBD1 (6 bases). V was shortened by 7 bases and J by 0 bases, with 9 bases between the two germline ends. The CDR3 sequence is 13 residues long. CDR1 is LGHDT, CDR2 YNNKEL, per germline (reference sequence). The CDR3 here is CASKGVLNTEAFF. The CDR3 DNA follows: TGTGCCAGCAAGGGGGTCCTGAACACTGAAGCTTTCTTT.

The V gene is TRBV6-5, the J gene TRBJ1-4, with TRBD1 matching over 7 bases. V was pared by 5 bases and J by 5 bases, with 8 bases of the junction left unmatched. There are 15 residues in the CDR3. CDR1 and CDR2 (germline): MNHEY, SVGAGI. In nucleotides, the CDR3 is TGTGCCAGCAGTCTAGGGGGCGCCGGAAATGAAAAACTGTTTTTT. This codes for CASSLGGAGNEKLFF.

The chain combines TRBV2 with TRBJ1-4; possibly TRBD1 for D (5 bases). V dropped 11 bases and J dropped 4 bases, with 17 bases sitting between them. This CDR3 is built from 14 residues. Germline V gene data show CDR1 as SNHLY and CDR2 as FYNNEI. CDR3: CAAAGRDYNEKLFF. The CDR3 nucleotides read TGTGCCGCCGCAGGAAGGGACTATAATGAAAAACTGTTTTTT.

Only a few counts were recorded for this clone. The rearrangement joins TRBV9 to TRBJ1-1, with 9 nucleotides matching TRBD1. This CDR3 has 15 residues. V dropped 3 bases and J dropped 5; count of bases not matched to a gene: 8. Germline CDR1 SGDLS, CDR2 YYNGEE. CDR3 bases: TGTGCCAGCAGCGCCCAAACAGGGGGCCTTACTGAAGCTTTCTTT. It specifies CASSAQTGGLTEAFF.

This clone was seen a single time. The chain links TRBV6-5 to TRBJ2-3; tentative D call: TRBD2 (5 bases). Germline V gives CDR1 MNHEY, CDR2 SVGAGI. The CDR3 spans 12 residues. Trimming took off 4 bases at V and 6 bases at J, with 8 bases between the two ends. The CDR3 reads CASSSSGDTQYF. CDR3 in DNA: TGTGCCAGCAGTTCGTCGGGGGATACGCAGTATTTT.

The rearrangement uses TRBV7-9 and TRBJ2-1; 8 positions agree with TRBD2. With 5 bases clipped from V and 1 base from J, the junction kept 7 bases outside the gene matches. This CDR3 has 16 amino acids. Per germline, CDR1 SEHNR and CDR2 FQNEAQ (reference sequence). The CDR3 region is CASSPSQRGSYNEQFF. For the CDR3, the DNA is TGTGCCAGCAGCCCCTCACAGCGGGGGTCCTACAATGAGCAGTTCTTC.

The chain has TRBV2 and TRBJ2-5; TRBD1 aligns across 9 bases. This CDR3 contains 15 residues. Germline assignment: CDR1 SNHLY and CDR2 FYNNEI. With V trimmed by 6 bases and J by 4 bases, 9 bases remained unmatched. CDR3 residues: CASSSPGGQGETQYF. Here the CDR3 DNA reads TGTGCCAGCAGCTCCCCCGGGGGACAGGGAGAGACCCAGTACTTC.

The J gene is TRBJ2-7, the V gene TRBV28, with a weak D call TRBD1 (5 bases). The CDR3 sequence is 15 residues long. Germline V CDR1 and CDR2: MDHEN, SYDVKM. V lost 5 bases and J 6 bases, leaving 20 bases between the germline ends. The DNA of the CDR3 is TGTGCCAGCAGTCCCCCTGGGGCGGTCCAAGGCGAGCAGTACGTC. It specifies CASSPPGAVQGEQYV.